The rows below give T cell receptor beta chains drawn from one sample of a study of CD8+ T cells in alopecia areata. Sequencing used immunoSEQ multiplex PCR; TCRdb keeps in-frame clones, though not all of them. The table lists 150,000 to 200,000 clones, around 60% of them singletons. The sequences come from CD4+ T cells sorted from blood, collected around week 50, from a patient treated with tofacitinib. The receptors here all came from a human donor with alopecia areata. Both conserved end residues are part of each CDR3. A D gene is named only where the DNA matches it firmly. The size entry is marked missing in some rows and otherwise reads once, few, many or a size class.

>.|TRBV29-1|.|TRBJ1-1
CSVSPVLNTEAFF
TGCAGCGTTAGCCCAGTTTTGAACACTGAAGCTTTCTTT
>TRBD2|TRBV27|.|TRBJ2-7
CASRPGGGPNYEQYF
TGTGCCAGCAGGCCCGGGGGGGGTCCCAACTACGAGCAGTACTTC
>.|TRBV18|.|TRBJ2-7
CASSHGAGVSSEQYF
TGTGCCAGCTCACACGGTGCAGGGGTGTCTAGCGAGCAGTACTTC
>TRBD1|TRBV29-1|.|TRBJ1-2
CSVGGTGYGYTF
TGCAGCGTTGGGGGGACAGGATATGGCTACACCTTC
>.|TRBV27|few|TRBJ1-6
CASSRFNSPLHF
TGTGCCAGCAGTAGATTTAATTCACCCCTCCACTTT
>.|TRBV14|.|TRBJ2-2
CASSQAQGELFF
TGTGCCAGCAGCCAAGCGCAGGGGGAGCTGTTTTTT
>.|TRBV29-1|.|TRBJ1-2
CSVELRTGTYGYTF
TGCAGCGTTGAACTCCGGACGGGAACCTATGGCTACACCTTC
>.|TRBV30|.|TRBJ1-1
CAWSRLGFTEAFF
TGTGCCTGGAGTCGACTGGGATTCACTGAAGCTTTCTTT
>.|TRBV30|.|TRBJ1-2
CAWSRSVANYGYTF
TGTGCCTGGAGTAGGTCGGTAGCTAACTATGGCTACACCTTC
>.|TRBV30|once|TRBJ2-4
CAWGRDIQYF
TGTGCCTGGGGTAGGGACATTCAGTACTTC
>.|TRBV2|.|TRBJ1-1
CASSDRTGGSTEAFF
TGTGCCAGCAGCGACCGGACGGGGGGAAGCACTGAAGCTTTCTTT
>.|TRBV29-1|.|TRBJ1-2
CSAEGIARDGYTF
TGCAGCGCCGAGGGGATAGCTAGAGATGGCTACACCTTC
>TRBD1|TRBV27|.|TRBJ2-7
CASSTKPISRRDRGNYEQYF
TGTGCCAGCAGCACAAAACCGATATCTCGAAGGGACAGGGGAAACTACGAGCAGTACTTC